This is a list of T cell receptor beta chains from one sample in a study of CD8+ T cells in alopecia areata. Only in-frame clones appear in the TCRdb table, and some are missing; sequencing was by immunoSEQ multiplex PCR. The sample yields more than 200,000 clones, around three fifths seen once. The sample was CD4+ T cells sorted from blood, taken at week 4, from a patient treated with tofacitinib. The receptors shown here come from a human donor with alopecia areata. CDR3s include the opening cysteine and the closing phenylalanine or tryptophan. The D gene is left open where the match is weak. Some rows have no size entry. The others give once, few or many, or a class for an expanded clone.

d_gene: -
j_gene: TRBJ2-7
len: 13
abundance: -
v_gene: TRBV7-9
CDR3aa: CASSKQGSYEQYF
CDR3nt: TGTGCCAGCAGCAAACAGGGTTCCTACGAGCAGTACTTC

d_gene: -
j_gene: TRBJ2-5
len: 15
abundance: few
v_gene: TRBV4-1
CDR3aa: CASSQGDRAPGAQYF
CDR3nt: TGCGCCAGCAGCCAAGGAGACAGGGCCCCGGGGGCCCAGTACTTC

d_gene: TRBD1
j_gene: TRBJ2-3
len: 14
abundance: -
v_gene: TRBV4-3
CDR3aa: CASRATGFADTQYF
CDR3nt: TGCGCCAGCAGAGCGACAGGGTTCGCCGATACGCAGTATTTT

d_gene: -
j_gene: TRBJ1-2
len: 12
abundance: -
v_gene: TRBV29-1
CDR3aa: CSVLQLNHGYTF
CDR3nt: TGCAGCGTTCTACAGCTTAATCATGGCTACACCTTC

d_gene: -
j_gene: TRBJ2-6
len: 14
abundance: -
v_gene: TRBV9
CDR3aa: CASSAVSGANVLTF
CDR3nt: TGTGCCAGCAGCGCTGTATCTGGGGCCAACGTCCTGACTTTC

d_gene: -
j_gene: TRBJ2-2
len: 13
abundance: -
v_gene: TRBV5-1
CDR3aa: CASSLQATGELFF
CDR3nt: TGCGCCAGCAGCTTACAGGCGACCGGGGAGCTGTTTTTT

d_gene: -
j_gene: TRBJ1-6
len: 15
abundance: once
v_gene: TRBV21-1
CDR3aa: CASSKVRTANSPLHF
CDR3nt: TGTGCCAGCAGCAAAGTAAGGACAGCTAATTCACCCCTCCACTTT

d_gene: TRBD1
j_gene: TRBJ2-6
len: 15
abundance: once
v_gene: TRBV6-5
CDR3aa: CASRPGQAGANVLTF
CDR3nt: TGTGCCAGCAGACCGGGACAGGCTGGGGCCAACGTCCTGACTTTC

d_gene: -
j_gene: TRBJ2-6
len: 15
abundance: -
v_gene: TRBV9
CDR3aa: CASSVGSSGANVLTF
CDR3nt: TGTGCCAGCAGCGTAGGAAGCTCTGGGGCCAACGTCCTGACTTTC

d_gene: -
j_gene: TRBJ1-1
len: 16
abundance: few
v_gene: TRBV30
CDR3aa: CAWSRVVYTRNTEAFF
CDR3nt: TGTGCCTGGAGCAGGGTCGTTTACACCCGGAACACTGAAGCTTTCTTT

d_gene: -
j_gene: TRBJ2-5
len: 13
abundance: -
v_gene: TRBV29-1
CDR3aa: CSVRGGPRETQYF
CDR3nt: TGCAGCGTTCGCGGTGGCCCTCGGGAGACCCAGTACTTC

d_gene: -
j_gene: TRBJ1-1
len: 13
abundance: -
v_gene: TRBV29-1
CDR3aa: CSVEVAGRTEAFF
CDR3nt: TGCAGCGTTGAAGTAGCAGGGCGGACTGAAGCTTTCTTT

d_gene: TRBD1
j_gene: TRBJ1-2
len: 13
abundance: few
v_gene: TRBV29-1
CDR3aa: CSVGAGGDYGYTF
CDR3nt: TGCAGCGTTGGAGCAGGGGGCGACTATGGCTACACCTTC

d_gene: -
j_gene: TRBJ1-5
len: 13
abundance: -
v_gene: TRBV30
CDR3aa: CAWSVRGDQPQHF
CDR3nt: TGTGCCTGGAGTGTCAGGGGAGACCAGCCCCAGCATTTT

d_gene: -
j_gene: TRBJ1-1
len: 12
abundance: few
v_gene: TRBV7-9
CDR3aa: CASSLVQGEAFF
CDR3nt: TGTGCCAGCAGCTTAGTCCAGGGAGAAGCTTTCTTT

d_gene: -
j_gene: TRBJ2-7
len: 12
abundance: -
v_gene: TRBV7-2
CDR3aa: CASSLRGYEQYF
CDR3nt: TGTGCCAGCAGCTTACGGGGCTACGAGCAGTACTTC

d_gene: -
j_gene: TRBJ1-1
len: 15
abundance: -
v_gene: TRBV29-1
CDR3aa: CSVVRATLLNTEAFF
CDR3nt: TGCAGCGTTGTTCGAGCAACCTTGCTTAACACTGAAGCTTTCTTT

d_gene: TRBD2
j_gene: TRBJ2-7
len: 13
abundance: -
v_gene: TRBV6-5
CDR3aa: CASRAGGLPEQYF
CDR3nt: TGTGCCAGCAGGGCGGGGGGCCTTCCCGAGCAGTACTTC

d_gene: -
j_gene: TRBJ1-4
len: 18
abundance: -
v_gene: TRBV4-2
CDR3aa: CASSQLRGGPATNEKLFF
CDR3nt: TGTGCCAGCAGCCAACTCCGGGGGGGGCCCGCAACTAATGAAAAACTGTTTTTT

d_gene: -
j_gene: TRBJ1-1
len: 13
abundance: -
v_gene: TRBV4-1
CDR3aa: CASSHVTNTEAFF
CDR3nt: TGCGCCAGCAGCCACGTTACGAACACTGAAGCTTTCTTT

d_gene: -
j_gene: TRBJ2-2
len: 15
abundance: few
v_gene: TRBV4-2
CDR3aa: CASSQDLLLTGELFF
CDR3nt: TGTGCCAGCAGCCAAGATCTCCTGCTCACCGGGGAGCTGTTTTTT

d_gene: -
j_gene: TRBJ2-7
len: 14
abundance: -
v_gene: TRBV15
CDR3aa: CATSTRFKYYEQYF
CDR3nt: TGTGCCACCAGCACCCGTTTTAAGTACTACGAGCAGTACTTC

d_gene: TRBD2
j_gene: TRBJ2-1
len: 14
abundance: -
v_gene: TRBV5-1
CDR3aa: CASSPGLARDEQFF
CDR3nt: TGCGCCAGCAGCCCGGGACTAGCTCGGGATGAGCAGTTCTTC

d_gene: -
j_gene: TRBJ2-5
len: 11
abundance: -
v_gene: TRBV6-5
CDR3aa: CASSRQETQYF
CDR3nt: TGTGCCAGCAGCCGGCAAGAGACCCAGTACTTC

d_gene: -
j_gene: TRBJ1-4
len: 13
abundance: few
v_gene: TRBV30
CDR3aa: CAWTEANGEKLFF
CDR3nt: TGTGCCTGGACCGAAGCTAACGGGGAAAAACTGTTTTTT

d_gene: -
j_gene: TRBJ1-1
len: 13
abundance: -
v_gene: TRBV29-1
CDR3aa: CSAVGQGNTEAFF
CDR3nt: TGCAGCGCTGTCGGGCAGGGGAACACTGAAGCTTTCTTT

d_gene: -
j_gene: TRBJ1-2
len: 14
abundance: -
v_gene: TRBV23-1
CDR3aa: CASSPRREGYGYTF
CDR3nt: TGCGCCAGCAGTCCCCGCAGGGAGGGCTATGGCTACACCTTC

d_gene: -
j_gene: TRBJ1-6
len: 15
abundance: few
v_gene: TRBV7-3
CDR3aa: CASSLRPGNNSPLHF
CDR3nt: TGTGCCAGCAGCTTACGGCCTGGGAATAATTCACCCCTCCACTTT

d_gene: TRBD1
j_gene: TRBJ1-3
len: 14
abundance: -
v_gene: TRBV29-1
CDR3aa: CSVRYRGPGNTIYF
CDR3nt: TGCAGCGTCAGATACAGGGGACCTGGAAACACCATATATTTT

d_gene: -
j_gene: TRBJ1-1
len: 16
abundance: few
v_gene: TRBV7-9
CDR3aa: CASSLDGAPGSGEAFF
CDR3nt: TGTGCCAGCAGCTTAGATGGGGCCCCGGGGTCGGGTGAAGCTTTCTTT

d_gene: -
j_gene: TRBJ2-1
len: 10
abundance: few
v_gene: TRBV2
CDR3aa: CASSETAQFF
CDR3nt: TGTGCCAGCAGTGAAACTGCACAGTTCTTC

d_gene: TRBD1
j_gene: TRBJ1-6
len: 16
abundance: -
v_gene: TRBV7-6
CDR3aa: CASSGQGQTYNSPLHF
CDR3nt: TGTGCCAGCAGCGGCCAGGGACAGACCTATAATTCACCCCTCCACTTT

d_gene: TRBD1
j_gene: TRBJ2-6
len: 17
abundance: -
v_gene: TRBV27
CDR3aa: CASSPRDRGFGANVLTF
CDR3nt: TGTGCCAGCAGTCCCCGGGACAGGGGCTTCGGGGCCAACGTCCTGACTTTC

d_gene: TRBD1
j_gene: TRBJ1-2
len: 15
abundance: once
v_gene: TRBV7-2
CDR3aa: CASSLGGQSTFGYTF
CDR3nt: TGTGCCAGCAGCTTAGGGGGACAGTCGACTTTTGGCTACACCTTC

d_gene: -
j_gene: TRBJ2-1
len: 11
abundance: -
v_gene: TRBV18
CDR3aa: CASSPGGEQFF
CDR3nt: TGTGCCAGCTCACCGGGGGGTGAGCAGTTCTTC

d_gene: TRBD1
j_gene: TRBJ1-2
len: 13
abundance: -
v_gene: TRBV6-6
CDR3aa: CASRWTGGDGYTF
CDR3nt: TGTGCCAGCAGGTGGACAGGGGGCGATGGCTACACCTTC

d_gene: -
j_gene: TRBJ2-4
len: 17
abundance: -
v_gene: TRBV4-2
CDR3aa: CASSQDPGRLAKNIQYF
CDR3nt: TGTGCCAGCAGCCAAGATCCGGGACGGCTAGCCAAAAACATTCAGTACTTC

d_gene: -
j_gene: TRBJ2-5
len: 11
abundance: -
v_gene: TRBV20-1
CDR3aa: CSARVRETQYF
CDR3nt: TGCAGTGCTAGAGTCCGGGAGACCCAGTACTTC

d_gene: -
j_gene: TRBJ2-3
len: 13
abundance: -
v_gene: TRBV30
CDR3aa: CAYGTQATDTQYF
CDR3nt: TGTGCCTATGGGACGCAAGCTACAGATACGCAGTATTTT

d_gene: -
j_gene: TRBJ2-4
len: 14
abundance: -
v_gene: TRBV10-2
CDR3aa: CASSPSGAKNIQYF
CDR3nt: TGCGCCAGCAGTCCTAGTGGGGCCAAAAACATTCAGTACTTC

d_gene: -
j_gene: TRBJ1-5
len: 13
abundance: -
v_gene: TRBV10-3
CDR3aa: CAIGVGLGQPQHF
CDR3nt: TGTGCCATCGGGGTGGGCCTGGGTCAGCCCCAGCATTTT